This TCR beta chain was found in a study of T-cell reconstitution after alpha-beta-depleted transplantation in children. Preparation of the TCRbeta library involved a method that used unique molecular identifiers. MiXCR was run by TCRdb on the PCR reads, yielding one entry per CDR3 protein. There are 500,000 to 650,000 distinct CDR3 sequences in the sample; approximately 13% occur only once, and 2.2% lies in the top ten. General observations from the study: Surviving thymic progenitors and recipient T cells were the source of high TCRbeta diversity at day 60 in some patients. T-cell counts and diversity were attributed mostly to newly produced T cells one year after transplant.

As regards this clonotype: As yet, its antigen is unknown.

Sequences were derived from PBMCs, mostly from graft donor cells, sampled 360 days after TCRalphabeta/CD19-depleted stem cell transplant. This TCR came from a male patient under 18 who had a stem cell transplant for acute myeloid leukemia, so the T cells may come from the graft donor.

CDR3 DNA sequence: TGTGCCAGCAGACGACAACAGAGCTCTGGAAACACCATATATTTT. Translated: CASRRQQSSGNTIYF. The chain recombines TRBV28 with TRBJ1-3; D ambiguous. The CDR3 sequence is 15 residues long. Trimming removed 6 bases from V and 0 bases from J, with 12 bases in between. Germline CDR1 is MDHEN and CDR2 is SYDVKM.